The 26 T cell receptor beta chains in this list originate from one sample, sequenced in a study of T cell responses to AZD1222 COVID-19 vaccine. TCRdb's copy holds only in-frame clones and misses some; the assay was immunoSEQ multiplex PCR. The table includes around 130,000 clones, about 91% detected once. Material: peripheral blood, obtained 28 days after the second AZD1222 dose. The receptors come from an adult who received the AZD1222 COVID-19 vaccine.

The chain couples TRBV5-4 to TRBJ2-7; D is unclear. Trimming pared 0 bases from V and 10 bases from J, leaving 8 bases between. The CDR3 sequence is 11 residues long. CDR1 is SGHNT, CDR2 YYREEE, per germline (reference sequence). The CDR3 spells CASSLGPNQYF. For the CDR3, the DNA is TGTGCCAGCAGCTTGGGACCCAATCAGTACTTC.

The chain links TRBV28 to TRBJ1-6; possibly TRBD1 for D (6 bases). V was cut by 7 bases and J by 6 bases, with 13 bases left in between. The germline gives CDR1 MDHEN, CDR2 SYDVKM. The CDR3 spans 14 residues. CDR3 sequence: CASTGQTGNSPLHF. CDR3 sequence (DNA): TGTGCCAGCACCGGACAGACCGGTAATTCACCCCTCCACTTT. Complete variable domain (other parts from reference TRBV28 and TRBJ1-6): DVKVTQSSRYLVKRTGEKVFLECVQDMDHENMFWYRQDPGLGLRLIYFSYDVKMKEKGDIPEGYSVSREKKERFSLILESASTNQTSMYLCASTGQTGNSPLHFGNGTRLTVT.

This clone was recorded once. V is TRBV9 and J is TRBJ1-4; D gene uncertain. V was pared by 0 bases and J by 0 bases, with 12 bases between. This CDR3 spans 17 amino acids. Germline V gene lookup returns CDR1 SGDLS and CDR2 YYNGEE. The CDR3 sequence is CASSVGLQAATNEKLFF. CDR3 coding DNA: TGTGCCAGCAGCGTAGGTTTGCAGGCCGCAACTAATGAAAAACTGTTTTTT.

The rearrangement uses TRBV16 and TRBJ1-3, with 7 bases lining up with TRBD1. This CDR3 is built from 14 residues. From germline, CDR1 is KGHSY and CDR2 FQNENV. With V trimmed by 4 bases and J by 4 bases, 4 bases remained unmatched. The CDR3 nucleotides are TGTGCCAGCAGCCGGGACAGTCGGGGAAACACCATATATTTT. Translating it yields CASSRDSRGNTIYF.

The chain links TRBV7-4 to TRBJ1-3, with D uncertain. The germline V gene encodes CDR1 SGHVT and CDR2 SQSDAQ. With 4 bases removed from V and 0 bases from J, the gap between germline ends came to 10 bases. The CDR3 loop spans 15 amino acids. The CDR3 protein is CASSWTEYSGNTIYF. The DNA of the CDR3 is TGTGCCAGCAGCTGGACGGAATACTCTGGAAACACCATATATTTT.

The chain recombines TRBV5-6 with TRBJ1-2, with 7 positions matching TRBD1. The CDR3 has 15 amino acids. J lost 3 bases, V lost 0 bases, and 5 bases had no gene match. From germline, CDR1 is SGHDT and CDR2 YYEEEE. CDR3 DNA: TGTGCCAGCAGCTTGGAAGGGGGCCCCTACTATGGCTACACCTTC. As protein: CASSLEGGPYYGYTF.

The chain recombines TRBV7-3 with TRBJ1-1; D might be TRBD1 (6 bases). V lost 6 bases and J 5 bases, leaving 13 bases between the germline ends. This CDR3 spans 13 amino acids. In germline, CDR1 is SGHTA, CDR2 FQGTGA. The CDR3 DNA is TGTGCCAGCAGGGGGGCGGCAGAGACTGAAGCTTTCTTT. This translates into CASRGAAETEAFF.

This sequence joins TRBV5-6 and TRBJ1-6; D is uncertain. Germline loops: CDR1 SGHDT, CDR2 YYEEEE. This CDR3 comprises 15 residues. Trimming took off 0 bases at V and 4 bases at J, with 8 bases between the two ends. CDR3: CASSLGGAYNSPLHF. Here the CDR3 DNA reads TGTGCCAGCAGCTTGGGGGGAGCGTATAATTCACCCCTCCACTTT.

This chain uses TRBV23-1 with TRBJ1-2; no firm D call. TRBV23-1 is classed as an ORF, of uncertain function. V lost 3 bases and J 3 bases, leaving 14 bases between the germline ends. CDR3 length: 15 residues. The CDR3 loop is CASSHRGKGDYGYTF. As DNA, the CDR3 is TGCGCCAGCAGTCACCGCGGCAAGGGCGACTATGGCTACACCTTC.

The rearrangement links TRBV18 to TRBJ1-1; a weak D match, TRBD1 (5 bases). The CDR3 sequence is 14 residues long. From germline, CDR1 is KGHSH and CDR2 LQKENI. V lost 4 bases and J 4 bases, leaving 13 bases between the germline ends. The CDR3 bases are TGTGCCAGCTCACTAGGGCCCCAGGGCACTGAAGCTTTCTTT. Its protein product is CASSLGPQGTEAFF.

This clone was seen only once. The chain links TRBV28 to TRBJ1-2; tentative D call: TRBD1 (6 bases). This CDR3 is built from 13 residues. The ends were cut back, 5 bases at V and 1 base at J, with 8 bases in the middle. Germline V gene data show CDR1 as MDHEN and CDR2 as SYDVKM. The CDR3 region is CASSPGDNYGYTF. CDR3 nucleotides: TGTGCCAGCAGTCCAGGGGATAACTATGGCTACACCTTC.

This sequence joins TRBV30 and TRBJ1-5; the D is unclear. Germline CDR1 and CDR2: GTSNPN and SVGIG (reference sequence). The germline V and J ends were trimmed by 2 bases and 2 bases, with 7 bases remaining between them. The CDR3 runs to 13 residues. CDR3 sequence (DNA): TGTGCCTGGAGTTGGCAGGGCAATCAGCCCCAGCATTTT. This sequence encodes CAWSWQGNQPQHF.

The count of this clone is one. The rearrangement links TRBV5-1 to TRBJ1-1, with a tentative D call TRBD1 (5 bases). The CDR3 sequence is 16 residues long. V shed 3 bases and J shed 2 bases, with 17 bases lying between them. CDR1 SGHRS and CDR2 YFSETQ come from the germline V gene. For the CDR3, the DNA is TGCGCCAGCAGCTATGGACCTGGACAAATCAACACTGAAGCTTTCTTT. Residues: CASSYGPGQINTEAFF.

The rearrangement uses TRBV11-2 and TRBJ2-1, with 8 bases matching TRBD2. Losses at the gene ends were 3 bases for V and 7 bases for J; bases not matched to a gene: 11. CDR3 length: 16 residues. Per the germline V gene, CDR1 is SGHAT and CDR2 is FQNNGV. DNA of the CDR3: TGTGCCAGCAGCTTGACCCCCCGGAGCGGGAGTAATGAGCAGTTCTTC. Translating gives CASSLTPRSGSNEQFF.

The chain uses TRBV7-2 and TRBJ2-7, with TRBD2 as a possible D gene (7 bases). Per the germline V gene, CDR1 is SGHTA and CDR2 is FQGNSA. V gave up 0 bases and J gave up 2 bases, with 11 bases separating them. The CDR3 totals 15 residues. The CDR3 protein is CASSLAAGAAYEQYF. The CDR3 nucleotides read TGTGCCAGCAGCTTAGCGGCGGGGGCCGCCTACGAGCAGTACTTC. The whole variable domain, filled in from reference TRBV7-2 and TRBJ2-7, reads GAGVSQSPSNKVTEKGKDVELRCDPISGHTALYWYRQSLGQGLEFLIYFQGNSAPDKSGLPSDRFSAERTGGSVSTLTIQRTQQEDSAVYLCASSLAAGAAYEQYFGPGTRLTVT.

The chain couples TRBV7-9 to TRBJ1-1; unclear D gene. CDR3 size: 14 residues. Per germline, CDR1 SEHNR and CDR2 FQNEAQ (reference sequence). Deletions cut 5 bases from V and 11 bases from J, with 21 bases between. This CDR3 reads CASSPSYGVSRAFF. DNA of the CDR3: TGTGCCAGCAGCCCGTCCTATGGGGTGTCGAGGGCTTTCTTT.

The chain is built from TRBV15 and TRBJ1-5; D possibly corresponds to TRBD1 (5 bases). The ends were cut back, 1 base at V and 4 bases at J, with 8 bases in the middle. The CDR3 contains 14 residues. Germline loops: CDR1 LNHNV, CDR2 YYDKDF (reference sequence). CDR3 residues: CATSRVQGNQPQHF. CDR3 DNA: TGTGCCACCAGCAGAGTCCAGGGTAATCAGCCCCAGCATTTT.

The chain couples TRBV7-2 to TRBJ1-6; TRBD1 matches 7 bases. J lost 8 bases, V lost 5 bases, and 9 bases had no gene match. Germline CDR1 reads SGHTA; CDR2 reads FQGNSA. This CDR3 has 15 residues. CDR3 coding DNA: TGTGCCAGCAGCCTAAGACCAGGGGGGGATTCACCCCTCCACTTT. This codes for CASSLRPGGDSPLHF.

This CDR3 is CASSLKGTGFDSPLHF. The CDR3 nucleotides read TGTGCCAGCAGCTTAAAGGGGACAGGGTTTGACTCACCCCTCCACTTT. The chain carries TRBV7-3 and TRBJ1-6; TRBD1 matches 9 bases. The germline V gene encodes CDR1 SGHTA and CDR2 FQGTGA. This CDR3 comprises 16 residues. The J segment lost 10 bases and the V segment lost 1 base, leaving 8 bases of the junction unmatched.

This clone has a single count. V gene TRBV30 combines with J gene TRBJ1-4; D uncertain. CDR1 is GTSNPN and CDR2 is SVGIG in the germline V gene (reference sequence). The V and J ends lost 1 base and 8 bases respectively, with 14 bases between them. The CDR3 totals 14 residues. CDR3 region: CAWSDIRESEKLFF. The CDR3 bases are TGTGCCTGGAGTGATATTAGGGAAAGCGAAAAACTGTTTTTT.

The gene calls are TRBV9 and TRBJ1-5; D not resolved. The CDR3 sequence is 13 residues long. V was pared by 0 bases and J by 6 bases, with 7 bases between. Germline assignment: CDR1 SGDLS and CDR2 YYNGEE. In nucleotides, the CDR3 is TGTGCCAGCAGCGTAGCCCACGGTCAGCCCCAGCATTTT. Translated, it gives CASSVAHGQPQHF.

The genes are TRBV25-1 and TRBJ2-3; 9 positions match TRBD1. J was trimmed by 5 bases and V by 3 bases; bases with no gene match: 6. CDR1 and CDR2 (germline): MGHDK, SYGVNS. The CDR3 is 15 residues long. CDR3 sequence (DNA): TGTGCCAGCAGTGAGAGGACAGGGGTTCGAGATACGCAGTATTTT. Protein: CASSERTGVRDTQYF.

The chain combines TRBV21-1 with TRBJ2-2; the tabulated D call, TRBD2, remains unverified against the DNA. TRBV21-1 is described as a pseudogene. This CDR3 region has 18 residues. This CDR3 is CASSKVGTSGWSPGELFF. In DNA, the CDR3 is TGTGCCAGCAGCAAAGTGGGGACTAGCGGGTGGTCCCCCGGGGAGCTGTTTTTT.

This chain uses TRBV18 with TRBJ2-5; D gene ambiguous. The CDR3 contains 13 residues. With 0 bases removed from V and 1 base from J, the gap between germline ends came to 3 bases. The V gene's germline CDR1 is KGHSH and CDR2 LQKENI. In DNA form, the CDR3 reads TGTGCCAGCTCACCACCGAGCCAAGAGACCCAGTACTTC. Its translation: CASSPPSQETQYF. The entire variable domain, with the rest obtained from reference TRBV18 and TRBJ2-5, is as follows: NAGVMQNPRHLVRRRGQEARLRCSPMKGHSHVYWYRQLPEEGLKFMVYLQKENIIDESGMPKERFSAEFPKEGPSILRIQQVVRGDSAAYFCASSPPSQETQYFGPGTRLLVL.

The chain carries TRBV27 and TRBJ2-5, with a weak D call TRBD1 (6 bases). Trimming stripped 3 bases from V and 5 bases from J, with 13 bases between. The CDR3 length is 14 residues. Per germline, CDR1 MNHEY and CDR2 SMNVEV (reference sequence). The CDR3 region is CASSFKGGRETQYF. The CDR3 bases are TGTGCCAGCAGTTTCAAAGGGGGAAGGGAGACCCAGTACTTC.

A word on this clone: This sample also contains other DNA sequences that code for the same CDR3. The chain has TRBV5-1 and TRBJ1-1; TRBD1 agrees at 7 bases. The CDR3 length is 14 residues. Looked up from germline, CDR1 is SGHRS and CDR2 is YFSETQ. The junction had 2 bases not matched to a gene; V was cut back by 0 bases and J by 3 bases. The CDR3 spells CASSLGTGDTEAFF. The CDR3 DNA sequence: TGCGCCAGCAGCTTGGGAACAGGGGACACTGAAGCTTTCTTT.